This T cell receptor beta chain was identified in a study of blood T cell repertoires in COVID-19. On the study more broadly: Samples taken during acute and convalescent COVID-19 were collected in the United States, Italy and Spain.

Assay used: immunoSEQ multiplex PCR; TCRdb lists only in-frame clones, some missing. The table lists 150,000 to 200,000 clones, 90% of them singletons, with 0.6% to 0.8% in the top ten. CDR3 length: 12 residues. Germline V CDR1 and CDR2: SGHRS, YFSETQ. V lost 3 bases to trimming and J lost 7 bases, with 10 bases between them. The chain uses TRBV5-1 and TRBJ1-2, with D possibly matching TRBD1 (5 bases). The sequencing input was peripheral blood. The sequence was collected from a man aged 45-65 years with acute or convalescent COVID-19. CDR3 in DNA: TGCGCCAGCAGCTCCGACAGTGCTGGCTACACCTTC. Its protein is CASSSDSAGYTF.